The text below deals with one T cell receptor beta chain. The antigen is undetermined. The data derive from a study of T cell repertoires in cytomegalovirus infection. Study overall: Well-studied HLA-B-restricted CMV epitopes were used in the study alongside recently identified HLA-C-restricted ones. Study results and caveats: The cumulative frequency of public TCR beta families distinguished individuals who carried CMV together with the relevant HLA. HLA-C-restricted CMV-specific TCR beta clonotypes were dominant in the ex vivo response.

TCRdb re-analysed the reads in MiXCR, keeping a single row per CDR3 protein. This sample has around 47,000 distinct CDR3 sequences, with less than 20% found just once. Unmatched junction bases numbered 3, after V lost 1 base and J lost 9 bases. Germline values: CDR1 MGHRA, CDR2 YSYEKL. This CDR3 is built from 13 residues. V and J are TRBV4-1 and TRBJ2-1, with 7 bases identical to TRBD2. The sample was CD8+ T cells from cultured PBMCs, taken from culture after CMV antigen stimulation. The TCR comes from a human donor in good health (CMV status not recorded). Some clones in this sample may be carry-over from other donors' samples. DNA of the CDR3: TGCGCCAGCAGCCAAGGCCCTAGCGGTGAGCAGTTCTTC. It is translated as CASSQGPSGEQFF.